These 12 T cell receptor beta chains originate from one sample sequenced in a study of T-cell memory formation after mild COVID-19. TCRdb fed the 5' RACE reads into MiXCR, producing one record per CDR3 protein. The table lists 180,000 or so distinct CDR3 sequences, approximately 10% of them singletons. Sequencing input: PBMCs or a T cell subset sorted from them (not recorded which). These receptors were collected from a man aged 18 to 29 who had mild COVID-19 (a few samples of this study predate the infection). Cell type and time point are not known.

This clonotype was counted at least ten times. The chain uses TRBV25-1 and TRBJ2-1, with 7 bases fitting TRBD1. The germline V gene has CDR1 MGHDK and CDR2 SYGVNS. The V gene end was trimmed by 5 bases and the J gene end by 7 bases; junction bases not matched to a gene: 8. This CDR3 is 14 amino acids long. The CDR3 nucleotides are TGTGCCAGCAGTACAGGGGTCCTCCATAATGAGCAGTTCTTC. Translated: CASSTGVLHNEQFF.

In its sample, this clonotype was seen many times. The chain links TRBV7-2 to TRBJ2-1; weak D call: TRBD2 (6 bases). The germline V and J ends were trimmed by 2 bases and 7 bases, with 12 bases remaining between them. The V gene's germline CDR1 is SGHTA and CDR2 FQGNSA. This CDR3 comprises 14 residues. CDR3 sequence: CASSLHRERNEQFF. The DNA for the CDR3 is TGTGCCAGCAGCTTACATCGGGAGAGGAATGAGCAGTTCTTC.

CDR3 sequence: CSARGRLAGGPGRDTQYF. The CDR3 bases are TGCAGTGCTAGAGGGAGACTAGCGGGGGGCCCGGGCCGCGATACGCAGTATTTT. This sequence joins TRBV20-1 and TRBJ2-3; 13 bases agree with TRBD2. J gave up 6 bases and V 1 base, and 13 bases lay outside the gene matches. CDR1 and CDR2 (germline): DFQATT, SNEGSKA (reference sequence). The CDR3 length is 18 residues.

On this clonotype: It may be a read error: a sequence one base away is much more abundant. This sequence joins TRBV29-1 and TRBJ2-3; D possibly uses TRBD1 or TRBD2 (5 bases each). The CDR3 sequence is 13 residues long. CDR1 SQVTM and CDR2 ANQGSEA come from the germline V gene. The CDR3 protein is CRVGRDSTDTQYF. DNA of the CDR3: TGCAGAGTTGGTCGGGACAGCACAGATACGCAGTATTTT.

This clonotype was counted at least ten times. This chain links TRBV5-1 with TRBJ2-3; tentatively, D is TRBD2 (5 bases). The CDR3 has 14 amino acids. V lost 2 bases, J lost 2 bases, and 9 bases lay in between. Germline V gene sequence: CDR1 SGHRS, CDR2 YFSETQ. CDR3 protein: CASSFRGFTDTQYF. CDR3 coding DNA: TGCGCCAGCAGCTTTCGGGGTTTCACAGATACGCAGTATTTT. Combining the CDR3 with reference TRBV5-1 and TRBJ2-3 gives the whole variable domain KAGVTQTPRYLIKTRGQQVTLSCSPISGHRSVSWYQQTPGQGLQFLFEYFSETQRNKGNFPGRFSGRQFSNSRSEMNVSTLELGDSALYLCASSFRGFTDTQYFGPGTRLTVL.

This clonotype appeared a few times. The CDR3 region has the DNA TGTGCCAGCAGCCCGGGAGGGTTCCGGGAGACCCAGTACTTC. As protein: CASSPGGFRETQYF. The chain combines TRBV6-5 with TRBJ2-5; 8 nucleotides align to TRBD2. The CDR3 runs 14 residues. Trimming took 6 bases from V and 5 from J; bases not matched to a gene: 8. Germline V gene sequence: CDR1 MNHEY, CDR2 SVGAGI.

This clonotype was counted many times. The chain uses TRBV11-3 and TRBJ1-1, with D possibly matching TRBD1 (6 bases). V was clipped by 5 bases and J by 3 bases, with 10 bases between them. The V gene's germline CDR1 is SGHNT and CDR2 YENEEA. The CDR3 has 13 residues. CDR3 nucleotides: TGTGCCAGCAGCCTACAGGGAGACACTGAAGCTTTCTTT. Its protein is CASSLQGDTEAFF.

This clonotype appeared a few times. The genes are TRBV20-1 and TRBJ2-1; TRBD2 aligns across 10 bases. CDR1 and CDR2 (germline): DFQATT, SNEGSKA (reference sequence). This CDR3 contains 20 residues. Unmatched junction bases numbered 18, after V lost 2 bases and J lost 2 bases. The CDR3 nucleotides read TGCAGTGCTAGATCATTGGGGGCTAGCGGGGGCCACAAGACCTACAATGAGCAGTTCTTC. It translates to CSARSLGASGGHKTYNEQFF.

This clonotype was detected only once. CDR3 coding DNA: TGTGCCAGCAGCCAAAGCGTTGGGAATTCACCCCTCCACTTT. Its protein product is CASSQSVGNSPLHF. The rearrangement uses TRBV3-1 and TRBJ1-6; D is unresolved. The germline gives CDR1 LGHDT, CDR2 YNNKEL (reference sequence). This CDR3 comprises 14 residues. V was cut by 2 bases and J by 7 bases, with 9 bases left in between.

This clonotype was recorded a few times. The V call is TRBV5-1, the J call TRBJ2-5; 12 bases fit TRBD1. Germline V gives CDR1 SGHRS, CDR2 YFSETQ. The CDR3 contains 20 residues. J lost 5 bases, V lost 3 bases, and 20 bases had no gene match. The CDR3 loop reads CASSSRDRGQSGTVGETQYF. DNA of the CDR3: TGCGCCAGCAGCTCCCGGGACAGGGGGCAAAGCGGGACTGTAGGGGAGACCCAGTACTTC.

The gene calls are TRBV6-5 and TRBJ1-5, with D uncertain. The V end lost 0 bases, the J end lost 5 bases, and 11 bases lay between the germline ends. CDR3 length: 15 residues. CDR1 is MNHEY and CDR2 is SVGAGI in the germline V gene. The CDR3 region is CASSYSIAGDQPQHF. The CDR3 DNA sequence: TGTGCCAGCAGTTACTCGATTGCCGGGGATCAGCCCCAGCATTTT.

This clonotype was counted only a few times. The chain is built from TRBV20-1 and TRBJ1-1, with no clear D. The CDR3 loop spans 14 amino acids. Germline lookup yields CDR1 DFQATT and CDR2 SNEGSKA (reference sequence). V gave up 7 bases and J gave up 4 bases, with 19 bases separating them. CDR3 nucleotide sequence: TGCAGTGTCGGGCCATCCCTGGTGAGCACTGAAGCTTTCTTT. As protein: CSVGPSLVSTEAFF.